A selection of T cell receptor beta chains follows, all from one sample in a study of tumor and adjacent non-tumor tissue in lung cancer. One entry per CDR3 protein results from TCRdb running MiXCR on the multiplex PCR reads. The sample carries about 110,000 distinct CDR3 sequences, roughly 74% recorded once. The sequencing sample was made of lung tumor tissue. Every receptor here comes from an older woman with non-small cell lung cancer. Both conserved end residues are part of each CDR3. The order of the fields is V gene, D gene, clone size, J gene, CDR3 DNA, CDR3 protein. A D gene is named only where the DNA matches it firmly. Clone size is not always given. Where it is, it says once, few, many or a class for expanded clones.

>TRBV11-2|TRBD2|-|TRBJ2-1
TGTGCCAGCAGCCCCCCCCAAATAGCGGGGGATCTCAATGAGCATTTCTTC
CASSPPQIAGDLNEHFF
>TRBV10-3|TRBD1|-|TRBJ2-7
TGTGCCATCAGTGGGTTCGAGGGACAGCTTCATGAGCAGTACTTC
CAISGFEGQLHEQYF
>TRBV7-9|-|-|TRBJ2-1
TGTGCCAGCAGCTCTGGGGGACGGGGATACAATGAGCAGTTCTTC
CASSSGGRGYNEQFF
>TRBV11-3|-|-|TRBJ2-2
TGTTCCAGCAGCTTAGTCTCGAAGACCGGGGAGCTGTTTTTT
CSSSLVSKTGELFF
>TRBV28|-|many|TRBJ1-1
TGTGCCAGCAGGGACATGAACACTGAAGCTTTCTTT
CASRDMNTEAFF
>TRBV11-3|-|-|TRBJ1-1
TGTGTCAGCAGCTCAAATTGGACGGTGAACACTGAAGCTTTCTTT
CVSSSNWTVNTEAFF
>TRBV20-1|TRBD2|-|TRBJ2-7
TGCAGTGCTAGCGGACAAACGCGGGAGCAATACTTT
CSASGQTREQYF
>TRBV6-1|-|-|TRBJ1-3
TGTGCCAACACTCCCGGGGCTGTGCGATCTGGAAACACCACATATTTT
CANTPGAVRSGNTTYF
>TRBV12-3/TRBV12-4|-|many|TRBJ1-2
TGTGCCAGCAGGGCCAGGTCAGGTGGGGGCTATGGCTACACCTTC
CASRARSGGGYGYTF
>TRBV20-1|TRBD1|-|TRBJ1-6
TGCAGTGCTAAGGGGCAGGGGGATTTACCCCTCCACTTT
CSAKGQGDLPLHF
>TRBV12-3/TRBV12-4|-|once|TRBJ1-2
TGTGCGAACAGTTCGCAGGGGTTCTATGGCTACACCTTC
CANSSQGFYGYTF
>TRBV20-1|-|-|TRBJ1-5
TGCAGTGTTAGAGGACAATCTATCTGCTATCAGCCCCAGCATTTT
CSVRGQSICYQPQHF
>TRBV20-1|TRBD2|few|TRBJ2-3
TGCAGTGCTGGGGGTGGTAGCGGGAGGACAGATACGCAGTATTTT
CSAGGGSGRTDTQYF
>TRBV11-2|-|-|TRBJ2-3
TGTGCCAGCAGCTCCGAGGGTTTTCAACCCCAGTATTTT
CASSSEGFQPQYF
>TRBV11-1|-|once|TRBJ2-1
TGTGCCAGCAGCCGAGCCGGTAGATTCGATGAGCAGTTCTTC
CASSRAGRFDEQFF
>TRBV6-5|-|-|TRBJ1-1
TGTGCCAGCAGCAAAACAGGGTGGAATAATGAAACTTTCTTT
CASSKTGWNNETFF
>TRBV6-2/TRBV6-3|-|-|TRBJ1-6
TGTGCCAACAGCTCATCCGGGATGGATCTGAACTCACCCCTCCACTTT
CANSSSGMDLNSPLHF
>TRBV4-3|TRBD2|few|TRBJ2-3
TGCGCCAGCAGCTCATCTAGCGGGGTCACAGATACGCAGTATTTT
CASSSSSGVTDTQYF